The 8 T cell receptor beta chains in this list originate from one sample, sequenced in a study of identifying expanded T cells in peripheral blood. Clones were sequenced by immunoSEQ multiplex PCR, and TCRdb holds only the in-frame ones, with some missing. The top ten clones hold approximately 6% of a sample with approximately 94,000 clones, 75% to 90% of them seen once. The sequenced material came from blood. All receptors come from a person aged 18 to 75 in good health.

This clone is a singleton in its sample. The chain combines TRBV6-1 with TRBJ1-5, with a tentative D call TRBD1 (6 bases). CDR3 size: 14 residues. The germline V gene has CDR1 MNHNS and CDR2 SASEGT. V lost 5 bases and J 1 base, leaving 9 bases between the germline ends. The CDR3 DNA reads TGTGCCAGCAGTATGACAGGCAGCAATCAGCCCCAGCATTTT. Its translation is CASSMTGSNQPQHF.

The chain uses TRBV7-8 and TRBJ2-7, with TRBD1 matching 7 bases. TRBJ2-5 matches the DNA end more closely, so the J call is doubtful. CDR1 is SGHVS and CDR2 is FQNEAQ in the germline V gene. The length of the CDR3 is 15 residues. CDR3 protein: CASRDHRDSQETQYF. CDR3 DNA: TGTGCCAGCAGGGACCACCGGGACAGCCAAGAGACCCAGTACTTC.

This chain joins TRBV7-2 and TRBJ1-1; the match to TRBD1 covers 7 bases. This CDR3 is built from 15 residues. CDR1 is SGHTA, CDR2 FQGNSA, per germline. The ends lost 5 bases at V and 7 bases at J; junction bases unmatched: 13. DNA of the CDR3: TGTGCCAGCAGCCCGAACAGGGGTCCTTCCATTGAAGCTTTCTTT. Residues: CASSPNRGPSIEAFF.

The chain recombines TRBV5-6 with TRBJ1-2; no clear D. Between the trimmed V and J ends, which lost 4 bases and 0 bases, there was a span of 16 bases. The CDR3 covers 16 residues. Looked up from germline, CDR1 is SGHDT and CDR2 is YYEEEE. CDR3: CASSPRDKSANYGYTF. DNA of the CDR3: TGTGCCAGCAGCCCCCGAGACAAGTCCGCTAACTATGGCTACACCTTC.

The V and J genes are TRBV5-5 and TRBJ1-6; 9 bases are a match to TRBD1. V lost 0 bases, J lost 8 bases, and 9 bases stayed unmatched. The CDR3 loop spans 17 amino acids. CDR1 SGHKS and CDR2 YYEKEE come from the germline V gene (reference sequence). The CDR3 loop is CASSLAGTGIKDSPLHF. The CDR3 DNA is TGTGCCAGCAGCTTGGCGGGGACAGGGATCAAAGATTCACCCCTCCACTTT.

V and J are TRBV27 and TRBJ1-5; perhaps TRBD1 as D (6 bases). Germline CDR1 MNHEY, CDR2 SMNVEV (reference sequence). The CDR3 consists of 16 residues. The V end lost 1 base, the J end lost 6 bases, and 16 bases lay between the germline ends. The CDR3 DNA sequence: TGTGCCAGCAGTTTATACGCCTCGGACAGTAGTCAGCCCCAGCATTTT. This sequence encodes CASSLYASDSSQPQHF.

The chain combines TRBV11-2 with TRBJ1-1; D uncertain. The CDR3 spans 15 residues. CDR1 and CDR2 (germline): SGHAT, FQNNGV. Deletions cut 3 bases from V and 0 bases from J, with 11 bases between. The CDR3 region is CASSFSGGLNTEAFF. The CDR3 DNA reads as TGTGCCAGCAGCTTTTCAGGTGGGTTGAACACTGAAGCTTTCTTT.

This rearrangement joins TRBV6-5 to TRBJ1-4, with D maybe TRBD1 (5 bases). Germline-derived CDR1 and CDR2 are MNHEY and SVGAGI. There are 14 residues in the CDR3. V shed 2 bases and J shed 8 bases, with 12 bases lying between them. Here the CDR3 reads CASSYGGGGEKLFF. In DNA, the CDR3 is TGTGCCAGCAGTTACGGGGGGGGTGGAGAAAAACTGTTTTTT.